The rows below give T cell receptor beta chains drawn from one sample of a study of blood T cell repertoires in COVID-19. The table came from immunoSEQ multiplex PCR; TCRdb's copy has only in-frame clones and leaves some out. This table holds 55,000 to 70,000 clones, about 90% found once. Source material: peripheral blood. These receptors were taken from a man in his sixties with acute or convalescent COVID-19. Both conserved end residues are part of each CDR3. The order of the fields is clone size, J gene, V gene, D gene, CDR3 protein, CDR3 DNA. The D gene is left open where the match is weak. Clone size is given for some rows only: seen once, a few or many times, or a class if the clone is expanded.

abundance: NA
j_gene: TRBJ1-5
v_gene: TRBV19
d_gene: NA
CDR3aa: CASSIDGGYQPQHF
CDR3nt: TGTGCCAGTAGTATAGACGGAGGGTATCAGCCCCAGCATTTT

abundance: once
j_gene: TRBJ1-1
v_gene: TRBV6-4
d_gene: NA
CDR3aa: CASSDSSPQGKALGTEAFF
CDR3nt: TGTGCCAGCAGTGACTCGAGCCCACAGGGTAAGGCTTTGGGCACTGAAGCTTTCTTT

abundance: NA
j_gene: TRBJ1-1
v_gene: TRBV23-1
d_gene: TRBD1
CDR3aa: CASSHLGQGCLGNTEAFF
CDR3nt: TGCGCCAGCAGTCACCTCGGACAGGGATGTTTGGGGAACACTGAAGCTTTCTTT

abundance: NA
j_gene: TRBJ1-2
v_gene: TRBV19
d_gene: TRBD1
CDR3aa: CASKSGLRDSYGYTF
CDR3nt: TGTGCCAGTAAAAGTGGGCTACGGGACAGCTATGGCTACACCTTC

abundance: NA
j_gene: TRBJ1-3
v_gene: TRBV6-5
d_gene: NA
CDR3aa: CASGGLNTIYF
CDR3nt: TGTGCCAGCGGAGGACTAAACACCATATATTTT

abundance: NA
j_gene: TRBJ2-1
v_gene: TRBV11-3
d_gene: TRBD2
CDR3aa: CASSLELAGGPSGEQFF
CDR3nt: TGTGCCAGCAGCTTAGAACTAGCGGGGGGCCCGTCCGGAGAGCAGTTCTTC

abundance: NA
j_gene: TRBJ1-2
v_gene: TRBV19
d_gene: NA
CDR3aa: CASSTQTRPVNYGYTF
CDR3nt: TGTGCCAGTAGTACCCAGACTCGACCAGTTAACTATGGCTACACCTTC

abundance: NA
j_gene: TRBJ2-2
v_gene: TRBV30
d_gene: TRBD2
CDR3aa: CAWSGLAGHTGELFF
CDR3nt: TGTGCCTGGAGTGGGCTAGCGGGGCACACCGGGGAGCTGTTTTTT

abundance: NA
j_gene: TRBJ2-1
v_gene: TRBV6-5
d_gene: NA
CDR3aa: CASSPGQYNEQFF
CDR3nt: TGTGCCAGCAGTCCCGGACAGTACAATGAGCAGTTCTTC

abundance: NA
j_gene: TRBJ1-4
v_gene: TRBV5-1
d_gene: TRBD1
CDR3aa: CASSVPGQGNEKLFF
CDR3nt: TGCGCCAGCAGCGTTCCGGGACAGGGGAATGAAAAACTGTTTTTT

abundance: NA
j_gene: TRBJ2-2
v_gene: TRBV7-8
d_gene: NA
CDR3aa: CASSPGTTNTGELFF
CDR3nt: TGTGCCAGCAGCCCGGGGACAACGAACACCGGGGAGCTGTTTTTT

abundance: NA
j_gene: TRBJ2-3
v_gene: TRBV5-4
d_gene: NA
CDR3aa: CASSLLSGQDTDTQYF
CDR3nt: TGTGCCAGCAGCTTGTTGTCAGGGCAGGACACAGATACGCAGTATTTT

abundance: NA
j_gene: TRBJ2-5
v_gene: TRBV5-6
d_gene: TRBD2
CDR3aa: CASSLWGLAGVQETQYF
CDR3nt: TGTGCCAGCAGCTTGTGGGGACTAGCGGGGGTACAAGAGACCCAGTACTTC

abundance: few
j_gene: TRBJ2-2
v_gene: TRBV27
d_gene: TRBD2
CDR3aa: CASSLGTTGTGELFF
CDR3nt: TGTGCCAGCAGTCTAGGGACTACGGGGACCGGGGAGCTGTTTTTT

abundance: NA
j_gene: TRBJ1-2
v_gene: TRBV7-2
d_gene: NA
CDR3aa: CASSSPRTTEEGYTF
CDR3nt: TGTGCCAGCAGCTCTCCCCGGACGACAGAGGAGGGCTACACCTTC

abundance: NA
j_gene: TRBJ1-4
v_gene: TRBV13
d_gene: NA
CDR3aa: CASSWSRIDEKLFF
CDR3nt: TGTGCCAGCAGCTGGAGTCGGATCGATGAAAAACTGTTTTTT